This T cell receptor beta chain derives from a study of neurological immune-mediated disorders. General study results and limits: Healthy controls had more TCR clonal expansion than multiple sclerosis, which showed the least, whereas HTLV-1-associated myelopathy showed the most.

This clonotype was seen repeatedly, ten times or more. Its antigen is undetermined. The CDR3 covers 16 residues. Germline V gives CDR1 SEHNR, CDR2 FQNEAQ (reference sequence). Trimming stripped 5 bases from V and 3 bases from J, with 14 bases between. The cDNA was produced through 5'RACE with 10-nucleotide random UMIs. A single run covered 15-18 subjects with over 180 million TCR-beta sequences. One entry per CDR3 protein, called by TCRdb with MiXCR from the 5' RACE reads. This table has tens of thousands of distinct CDR3 sequences, approximately 12% appearing once. This receptor was taken from a woman aged 60-75 years with HTLV-1-associated myelopathy (HAM/TSP). The rearrangement links TRBV7-9 to TRBJ1-6; D uncertain. The specimen was PBMCs. CDR3 bases: TGTGCCAGCAGCCGTTTGGTGGGTCGCTATAATTCACCCCTCCACTTT. Its translation: CASSRLVGRYNSPLHF. Filled out from reference TRBV7-9 and TRBJ1-6, the complete variable domain reads DTGVSQNPRHKITKRGQNVTFRCDPISEHNRLYWYRQTLGQGPEFLTYFQNEAQLEKSRLLSDRFSAERPKGSFSTLEIQRTEQGDSAMYLCASSRLVGRYNSPLHFGNGTRLTVT.